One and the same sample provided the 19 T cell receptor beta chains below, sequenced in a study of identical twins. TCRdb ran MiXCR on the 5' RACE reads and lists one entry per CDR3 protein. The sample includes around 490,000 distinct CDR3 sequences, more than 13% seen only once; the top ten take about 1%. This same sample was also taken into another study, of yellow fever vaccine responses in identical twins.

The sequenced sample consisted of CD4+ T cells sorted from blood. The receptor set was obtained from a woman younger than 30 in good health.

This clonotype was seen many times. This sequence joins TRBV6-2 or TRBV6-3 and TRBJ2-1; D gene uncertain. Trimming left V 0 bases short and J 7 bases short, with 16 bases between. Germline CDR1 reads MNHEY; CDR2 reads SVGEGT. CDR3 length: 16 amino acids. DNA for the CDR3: TGTGCCAGCAGTTACTCGAGGCGGAACTGGGTGAATGAGCAGTTCTTC. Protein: CASSYSRRNWVNEQFF.

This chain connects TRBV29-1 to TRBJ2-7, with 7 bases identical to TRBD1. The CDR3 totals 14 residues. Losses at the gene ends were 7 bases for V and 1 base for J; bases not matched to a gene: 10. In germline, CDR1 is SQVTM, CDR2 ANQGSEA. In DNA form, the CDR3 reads TGCAGCGCTAAAGACAGGGCCCTGTCCTACGAGCAGTACTTC. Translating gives CSAKDRALSYEQYF.

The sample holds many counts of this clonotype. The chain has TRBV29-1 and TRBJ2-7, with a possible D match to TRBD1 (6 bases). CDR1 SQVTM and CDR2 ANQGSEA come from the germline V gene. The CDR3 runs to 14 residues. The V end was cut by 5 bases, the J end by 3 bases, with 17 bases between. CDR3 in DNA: TGCAGCGTTAGGCCAACAGGGTTTGGCTACGAGCAGTACTTC. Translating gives CSVRPTGFGYEQYF.

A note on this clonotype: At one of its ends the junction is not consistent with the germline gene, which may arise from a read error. CDR3 sequence: CASSSTGTATDTQYF. The CDR3, as DNA: TGTGCTAGCAGCTCGACCGGGACAGCCACAGATACGCAGTATTTT. The V and J genes are TRBV7-7 and TRBJ2-3, with 7 bases fitting TRBD1. Germline loops: CDR1 SSHAT, CDR2 FNYEAQ (reference sequence). The CDR3 is made up of 15 amino acids.

CDR3 nucleotides: TGTGCCAGCAGATCACCGGGACAGGGAAGAGAGACCCAGTACTTC. Its protein product is CASRSPGQGRETQYF. The chain is built from TRBV7-9 and TRBJ2-5, with 9 bases fitting TRBD1. This CDR3 has 15 amino acids. With 6 bases clipped from V and 4 bases from J, the junction kept 9 bases outside the gene matches. CDR1 and CDR2 (germline): SEHNR, FQNEAQ (reference sequence). The variable domain in full, completed from reference TRBV7-9 and TRBJ2-5, reads DTGVSQNPRHKITKRGQNVTFRCDPISEHNRLYWYRQTLGQGPEFLTYFQNEAQLEKSRLLSDRFSAERPKGSFSTLEIQRTEQGDSAMYLCASRSPGQGRETQYFGPGTRLLVL.

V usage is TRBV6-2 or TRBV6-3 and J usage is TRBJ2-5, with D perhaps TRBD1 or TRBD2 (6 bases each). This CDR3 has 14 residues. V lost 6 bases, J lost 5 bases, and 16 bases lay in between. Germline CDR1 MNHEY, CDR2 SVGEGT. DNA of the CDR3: TGTGCCAGCAGGCGGCCCGGGGGCCGGGAGACCCAGTACTTC. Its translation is CASRRPGGRETQYF.

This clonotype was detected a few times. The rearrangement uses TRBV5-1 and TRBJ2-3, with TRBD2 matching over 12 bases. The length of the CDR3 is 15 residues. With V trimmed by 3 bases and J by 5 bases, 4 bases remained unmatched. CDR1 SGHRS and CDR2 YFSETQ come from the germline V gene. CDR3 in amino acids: CASSSGLAGQDTQYF. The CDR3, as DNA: TGCGCCAGCAGCTCAGGACTAGCGGGGCAAGATACGCAGTATTTT.

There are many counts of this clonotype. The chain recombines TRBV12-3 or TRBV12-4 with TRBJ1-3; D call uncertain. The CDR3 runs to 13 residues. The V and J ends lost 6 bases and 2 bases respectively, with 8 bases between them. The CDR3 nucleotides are TGTGCCAGCAGGGAGTCTCCTGGAAACACCATATATTTT. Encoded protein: CASRESPGNTIYF.

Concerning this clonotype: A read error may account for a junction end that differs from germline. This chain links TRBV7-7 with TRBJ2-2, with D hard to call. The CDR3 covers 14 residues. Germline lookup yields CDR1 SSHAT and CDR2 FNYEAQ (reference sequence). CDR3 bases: TGTGCTAGCAGCTTAGACTTACCCCCTGGGGAGCTGTTTTTT. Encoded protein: CASSLDLPPGELFF. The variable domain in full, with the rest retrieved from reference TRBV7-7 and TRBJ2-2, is GAGVSQSPRYKVTKRGQDVTLRCDPISSHATLYWYQQALGQGPEFLTYFNYEAQPDKSGLPSDRFSAERPEGSISTLTIQRTEQRDSAMYRCASSLDLPPGELFFGEGSRLTVL.

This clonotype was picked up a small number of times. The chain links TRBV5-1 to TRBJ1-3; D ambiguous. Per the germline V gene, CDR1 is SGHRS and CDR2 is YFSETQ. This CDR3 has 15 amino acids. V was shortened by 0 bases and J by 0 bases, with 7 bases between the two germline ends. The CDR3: CASSLEGTSGNTIYF. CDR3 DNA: TGCGCCAGCAGCTTGGAAGGTACCTCTGGAAACACCATATATTTT.

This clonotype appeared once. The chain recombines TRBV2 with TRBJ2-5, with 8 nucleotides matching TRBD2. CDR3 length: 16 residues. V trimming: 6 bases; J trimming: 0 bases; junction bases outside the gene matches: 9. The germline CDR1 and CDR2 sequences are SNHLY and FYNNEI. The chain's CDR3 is CASRRFDSGNQETQYF. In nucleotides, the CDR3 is TGTGCCAGCAGGAGGTTCGATAGCGGGAACCAAGAGACCCAGTACTTC.

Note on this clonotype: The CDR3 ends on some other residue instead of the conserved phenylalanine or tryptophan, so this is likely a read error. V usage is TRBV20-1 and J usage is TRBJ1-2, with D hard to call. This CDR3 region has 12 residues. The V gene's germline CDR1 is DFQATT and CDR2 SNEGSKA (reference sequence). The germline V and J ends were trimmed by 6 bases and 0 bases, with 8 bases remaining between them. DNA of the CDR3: TGCAGTGCGGACGACTCTAACTATGGCTACACCTCC. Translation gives CSADDSNYGYTS.

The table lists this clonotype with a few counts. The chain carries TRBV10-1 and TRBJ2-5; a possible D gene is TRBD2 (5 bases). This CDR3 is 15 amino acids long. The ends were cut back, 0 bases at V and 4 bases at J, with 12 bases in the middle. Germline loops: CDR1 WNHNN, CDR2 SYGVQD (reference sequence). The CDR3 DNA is TGCGCCAGCAGTGAGTCCGGCGGGTCCGGAGAGACCCAGTACTTC. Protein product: CASSESGGSGETQYF.

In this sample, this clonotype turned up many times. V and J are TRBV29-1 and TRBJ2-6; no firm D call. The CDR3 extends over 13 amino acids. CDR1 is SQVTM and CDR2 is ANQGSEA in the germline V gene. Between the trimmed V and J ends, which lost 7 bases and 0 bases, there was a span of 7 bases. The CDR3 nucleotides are TGCAGCGCCCAGGCCTCTGGGGCCAACGTCCTGACTTTC. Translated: CSAQASGANVLTF.

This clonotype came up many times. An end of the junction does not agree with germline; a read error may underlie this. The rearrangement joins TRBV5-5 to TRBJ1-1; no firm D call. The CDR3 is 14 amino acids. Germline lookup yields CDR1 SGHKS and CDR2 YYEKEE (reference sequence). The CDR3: CASSLDGGNTEAFF. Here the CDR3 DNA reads TGCGCCAGCAGCCTGGACGGAGGGAACACTGAAGCTTTCTTT.

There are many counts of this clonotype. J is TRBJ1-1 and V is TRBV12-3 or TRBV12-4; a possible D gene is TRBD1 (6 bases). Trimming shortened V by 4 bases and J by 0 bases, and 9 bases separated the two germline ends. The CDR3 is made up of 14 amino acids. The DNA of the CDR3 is TGTGCCAGCAGTTCGGACAGCATGAACACTGAAGCTTTCTTT. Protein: CASSSDSMNTEAFF.

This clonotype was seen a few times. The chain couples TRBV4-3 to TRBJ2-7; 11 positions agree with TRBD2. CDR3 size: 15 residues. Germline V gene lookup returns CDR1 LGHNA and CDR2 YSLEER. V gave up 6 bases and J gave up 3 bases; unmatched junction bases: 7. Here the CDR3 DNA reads TGCGCCAGCAGACACGGGACTAGCGGAGACTACGAGCAGTACTTC. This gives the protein CASRHGTSGDYEQYF.

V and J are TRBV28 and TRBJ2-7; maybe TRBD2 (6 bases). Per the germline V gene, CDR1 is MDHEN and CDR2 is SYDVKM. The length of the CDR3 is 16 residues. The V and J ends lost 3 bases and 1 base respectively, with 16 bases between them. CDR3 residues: CASSLGAGTGSYEQYF. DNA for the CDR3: TGTGCCAGCAGTTTGGGAGCGGGCACGGGGTCCTACGAGCAGTACTTC.

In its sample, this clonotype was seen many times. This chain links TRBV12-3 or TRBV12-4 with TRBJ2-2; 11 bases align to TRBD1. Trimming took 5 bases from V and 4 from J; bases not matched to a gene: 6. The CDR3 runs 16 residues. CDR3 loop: CASSGQGALVTGELFF. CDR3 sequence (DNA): TGTGCCAGCAGTGGACAGGGGGCTTTGGTCACCGGGGAGCTGTTTTTT.